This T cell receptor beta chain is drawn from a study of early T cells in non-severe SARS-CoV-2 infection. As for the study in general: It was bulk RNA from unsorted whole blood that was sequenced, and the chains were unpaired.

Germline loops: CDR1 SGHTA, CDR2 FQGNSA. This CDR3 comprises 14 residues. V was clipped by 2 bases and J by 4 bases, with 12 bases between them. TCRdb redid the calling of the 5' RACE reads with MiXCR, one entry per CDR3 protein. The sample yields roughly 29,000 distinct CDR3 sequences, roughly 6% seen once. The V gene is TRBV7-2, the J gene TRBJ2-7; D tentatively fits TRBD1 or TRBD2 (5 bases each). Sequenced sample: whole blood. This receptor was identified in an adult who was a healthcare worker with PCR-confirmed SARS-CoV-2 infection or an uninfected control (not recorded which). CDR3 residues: CASSLQRGEYEQYF. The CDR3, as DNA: TGTGCCAGCAGCTTACAACGAGGGGAGTACGAGCAGTACTTC.